This TCR beta chain was captured by sequencing in a study of identical twins. Broader study findings: Twins' surplus sharing was weaker for beta out-of-frame sequences. The authors noted that invariant MAIT and iNKT cells could partly confound zero-insertion analyses. Beta clonotypes that were abundant in cord blood contained fewer insertions, a pattern absent from memory repertoires.

In its sample, this clonotype was seen many times. Its antigen is unidentified. It was template switching that added a universal primer site, and there were unique molecular identifiers on the cDNA. Using its own MiXCR run on the 5' RACE reads, TCRdb lists one record per CDR3 protein. The sample consists of about 660,000 distinct CDR3 sequences, 8% to 9% of them appearing once. These same data were also listed under a study on yellow fever vaccine responses in identical twins.

The material sequenced was PBMCs. This TCR was sampled from a woman aged 18-29 years in good health.

This CDR3 reads CASQGANTGELFF. The DNA for the CDR3 is TGTGCCAGCCAGGGGGCGAACACCGGGGAGCTGTTTTTT. The V and J genes are TRBV12-3 or TRBV12-4 and TRBJ2-2; 7 bases are shared with TRBD1. This CDR3 contains 13 residues. Trimming took 8 bases from V and 0 from J; bases not matched to a gene: 0.